One sample yielded the 21 T cell receptor beta chains listed below, sequenced in a study of CD8 T cells in ankylosing spondylitis. Each CDR3 protein gets one entry after TCRdb re-called the 5' RACE reads with MiXCR. The data contain 230,000 or so distinct CDR3 sequences, about 18% of them singletons. Specimen: blood, either unsorted or a sorted T cell fraction (not recorded which). Receptor source: a male donor with ankylosing spondylitis or in good health (not recorded which).

Ten or more counts support this clonotype. The chain has TRBV4-1 and TRBJ2-5, with TRBD2 as a possible D gene (6 bases). The germline V gene has CDR1 MGHRA and CDR2 YSYEKL. The CDR3 covers 15 residues. The V gene lost 2 bases and the J gene lost 2 bases, with 12 bases spanning the gap. This CDR3 is CASSQIGGIQETQYF. Here the CDR3 DNA reads TGCGCCAGCAGCCAAATCGGAGGGATTCAAGAGACCCAGTACTTC.

V and J are TRBV5-6 and TRBJ2-7, with TRBD2 matching over 9 bases. The germline V gene encodes CDR1 SGHDT and CDR2 YYEEEE. This CDR3 has 14 amino acids. V gave up 6 bases and J gave up 4 bases; unmatched junction bases: 8. The CDR3 sequence: CASTQREDGYEQYF. CDR3 nucleotide sequence: TGTGCCAGCACCCAGCGGGAGGACGGATACGAGCAGTACTTC.

In this sample, this clonotype turned up a few times. V gene TRBV29-1 combines with J gene TRBJ2-3; D is unclear. Trimming took 1 base from V and 6 from J, leaving 11 bases between them. CDR3 length equals 13 residues. Germline V gives CDR1 SQVTM, CDR2 ANQGSEA. The CDR3 here is CSVEGGLADTQYF. In nucleotides, the CDR3 is TGCAGCGTTGAAGGTGGGCTCGCGGATACGCAGTATTTT.

This clonotype has ten or more counts. V is TRBV28 and J is TRBJ2-5; D possibly corresponds to TRBD1 (5 bases). Trimming shortened V by 6 bases and J by 5 bases, and 13 bases separated the two germline ends. The germline CDR1 and CDR2 sequences are MDHEN and SYDVKM. The CDR3 is made up of 13 amino acids. The CDR3 coding sequence is TGTGCCAGCAGGGACACTGGGTTTGAGACCCAGTACTTC. As protein: CASRDTGFETQYF. Full variable domain (rest looked up from reference TRBV28 and TRBJ2-5): DVKVTQSSRYLVKRTGEKVFLECVQDMDHENMFWYRQDPGLGLRLIYFSYDVKMKEKGDIPEGYSVSREKKERFSLILESASTNQTSMYLCASRDTGFETQYFGPGTRLLVL.

This clonotype was detected only a few times. The chain joins TRBV20-1 to TRBJ2-1, with D uncertain. The CDR3 totals 14 residues. CDR1 and CDR2 from the germline V gene are DFQATT and SNEGSKA (reference sequence). V lost 2 bases, J lost 3 bases, and 11 bases lay in between. The CDR3 region has the DNA TGCAGTGCTAGACTGGTTGGTTACTACAATGAGCAGTTCTTC. As protein: CSARLVGYYNEQFF.

This clonotype appeared a few times. The chain combines TRBV12-3 or TRBV12-4 with TRBJ2-1, with D possibly being TRBD1 or TRBD2 (5 bases each). This CDR3 has 14 residues. V lost 6 bases and J lost 5, with 14 bases in between. The CDR3: CASSNGGADNEQFF. The DNA of the CDR3 is TGTGCCAGCAGCAATGGGGGAGCCGACAATGAGCAGTTCTTC.

The J gene is TRBJ2-3, the V gene TRBV29-1; either TRBD1 or TRBD2 may supply D (5 bases each). Per germline, CDR1 SQVTM and CDR2 ANQGSEA. This CDR3 contains 17 residues. V was pared by 0 bases and J by 4 bases, with 20 bases between. CDR3 DNA sequence: TGCAGCGTTGAAGATCTTCTAACAGGAGGTGGGGCAGATACGCAGTATTTT. Translated: CSVEDLLTGGGADTQYF.

CDR3 in amino acids: CASKDRGRAGELFF. CDR3 coding DNA: TGCGCCAGCAAGGACAGGGGGCGGGCCGGGGAGCTGTTTTTT. The V and J genes are TRBV5-1 and TRBJ2-2; 11 nucleotides agree with TRBD1. The CDR3 is 14 amino acids. The J segment lost 6 bases and the V segment lost 6 bases, leaving 4 bases of the junction unmatched. Per germline, CDR1 SGHRS and CDR2 YFSETQ.

The rearrangement uses TRBV27 and TRBJ2-7; the D gene could be TRBD1 or TRBD2 (6 bases each). Trimming stripped 3 bases from V and 6 bases from J, with 15 bases between. CDR3 length equals 14 residues. Germline V CDR1 and CDR2: MNHEY, SMNVEV (reference sequence). In DNA, the CDR3 is TGTGCCAGCAGTTTGTCCCCCACGGGGGCCGAGCAGTACTTC. Residues: CASSLSPTGAEQYF.

This chain uses TRBV4-2 with TRBJ2-7; 7 bases line up with TRBD1. J was trimmed by 2 bases and V by 1 base; bases with no gene match: 5. Per germline, CDR1 LGHNA and CDR2 YNFKEQ. The CDR3 is made up of 15 amino acids. The chain's CDR3 is CASSQGTGVPYEQYF. The DNA of the CDR3 is TGTGCCAGCAGCCAAGGGACAGGAGTTCCCTACGAGCAGTACTTC.

This chain joins TRBV27 and TRBJ2-5, with no clear D. This CDR3 has 15 amino acids. Germline V gene lookup returns CDR1 MNHEY and CDR2 SMNVEV (reference sequence). Trimming stripped 6 bases from V and 4 bases from J, with 18 bases between. CDR3 bases: TGTGCCAGCAGCCCCGAGAGATGGGGTGGAGAGACCCAGTACTTC. Translating gives CASSPERWGGETQYF.

This chain connects TRBV12-3 or TRBV12-4 to TRBJ2-3; D unclear. The CDR3 is 14 residues long. Trimming pared 3 bases from V and 2 bases from J, leaving 9 bases between. The CDR3 spells CASSFAAPTDTQYF. The CDR3 DNA follows: TGTGCCAGCAGTTTTGCCGCCCCCACAGATACGCAGTATTTT.

As DNA, the CDR3 is TGTGCCAGCAGTTTAGGGACTAGCGGGGGAAGCAGCTCCTACGAGCAGTACTTC. Translated, it gives CASSLGTSGGSSSYEQYF. V usage is TRBV12-3 or TRBV12-4 and J usage is TRBJ2-7; 13 positions agree with TRBD2. The CDR3 is made up of 18 amino acids. V shed 1 base and J 0 bases; nucleotides not matched to a gene: 6.

This clonotype was seen only a few times. The chain links TRBV29-1 to TRBJ1-2; perhaps TRBD1 as D (5 bases). The V end was cut by 6 bases, the J end by 2 bases, with 10 bases between. This CDR3 contains 12 residues. Germline assignment: CDR1 SQVTM and CDR2 ANQGSEA. The CDR3 region is CSVSSGNYGYTF. For the CDR3, the DNA is TGCAGCGTCAGCTCAGGGAACTATGGCTACACCTTC.

The gene calls are TRBV5-1 and TRBJ2-7; 9 bases are a match to TRBD2. The CDR3 has 15 amino acids. The junction had 8 bases not matched to a gene; V was cut back by 4 bases and J by 3 bases. Per the germline V gene, CDR1 is SGHRS and CDR2 is YFSETQ. The CDR3 here is CASSPQTSGYYEQYF. Written as DNA, the CDR3 is TGCGCCAGCAGCCCACAGACTAGCGGCTACTACGAGCAGTACTTC.

This sequence joins TRBV11-2 and TRBJ2-1; D gene uncertain. CDR1 is SGHAT and CDR2 is FQNNGV in the germline V gene. This CDR3 region has 12 residues. The germline V and J ends were trimmed by 4 bases and 6 bases, with 7 bases remaining between them. The CDR3 protein is CASSSYGNEQFF. The CDR3 nucleotides read TGTGCCAGCAGCTCATATGGCAATGAGCAGTTCTTC.

The genes are TRBV6-2 or TRBV6-3 and TRBJ1-2; D gene ambiguous. The V end was cut by 6 bases, the J end by 2 bases, with 10 bases between. Germline CDR1 reads MNHEY; CDR2 reads SVGEGT. The CDR3 length is 13 residues. The CDR3: CASRNEINYGYTF. Written as DNA, the CDR3 is TGTGCCAGCAGGAACGAAATCAACTATGGCTACACCTTC.

This chain connects TRBV6-2 or TRBV6-3 to TRBJ2-7; D perhaps matches TRBD2 (5 bases). Trimming removed 4 bases from V and 4 bases from J, with 8 bases in between. Germline assignment: CDR1 MNHEY and CDR2 SVGEGT. There are 12 residues in the CDR3. The CDR3 loop reads CASSWTEYEQYF. Here the CDR3 DNA reads TGTGCCAGCAGTTGGACTGAGTACGAGCAGTACTTC.

The rearrangement joins TRBV12-3 or TRBV12-4 to TRBJ2-3; 8 nucleotides align to TRBD1. The length of the CDR3 is 17 residues. Unmatched junction bases numbered 14, after V lost 6 bases and J lost 3 bases. This chain's CDR3 is CASRYRRQGPSTDTQYF. The CDR3 DNA is TGTGCCAGCAGATACAGACGACAGGGGCCATCAACAGATACGCAGTATTTT.

The chain joins TRBV7-9 to TRBJ2-3; D gene uncertain. The V end lost 5 bases, the J end lost 4 bases, and 7 bases lay between the germline ends. The CDR3 is made up of 12 amino acids. Germline values: CDR1 SEHNR, CDR2 FQNEAQ (reference sequence). The CDR3 protein is CASSPFPDTQYF. CDR3 coding DNA: TGTGCCAGCAGCCCCTTTCCAGATACGCAGTATTTT.

The chain employs TRBV18 and TRBJ2-5; TRBD2 might be the D (5 bases). Between the trimmed V and J ends, which lost 3 bases and 2 bases, there was a span of 19 bases. Per germline, CDR1 KGHSH and CDR2 LQKENI. This CDR3 is built from 17 residues. The CDR3, as DNA: TGTGCCAGCTCACCCTTACCCCGGGATCCCTGGCAAGAGACCCAGTACTTC. This gives the protein CASSPLPRDPWQETQYF.